The present entry profiles one T cell receptor beta chain with its context. This entry is derived from a study of blood T cell repertoires in COVID-19. Study background: Donors in the United States, Italy and Spain gave samples during acute or convalescent COVID-19. PBMCs, B-cell-depleted T cells, or T cells provided the cDNA or gDNA that made up the material.

Produced via immunoSEQ multiplex PCR; TCRdb's table is partial and in-frame only. The sample holds about 220,000 clones, 80% to 85% seen once. The germline CDR1 and CDR2 sequences are SQVTM and ANQGSEA. The junction had 9 bases not matched to a gene; V was cut back by 6 bases and J by 7 bases. The CDR3 loop spans 14 amino acids. The TCR sequence derives from a woman aged 25 to 39 who had recovered from COVID-19. Sample: peripheral blood. The V and J genes are TRBV29-1 and TRBJ2-1; 10 bases are shared with TRBD2. For the CDR3, the DNA is TGCAGCGTCTTCAGAGCGGGAGGGGTGAATGAGCAGTTCTTC. Its protein is CSVFRAGGVNEQFF.